The rows below give T cell receptor beta chains drawn from one sample of a study of technical replicates of blood from a few donors. Here immunoSEQ multiplex PCR was the method, and the copy in TCRdb shows in-frame clones only, minus some. The table includes tens of thousands of clones, over 75% detected once. Sequencing used T cells isolated from PBMCs. The receptors were gathered from a human donor in good health. Both conserved end residues are trimmed from each CDR3. Each record gives: CDR3 protein, V gene, J gene.

ASSLVLLAGGPNEQF	TRBV11-2	TRBJ2-1
ASSFPGLAGGPYNEQF	TRBV7-9	TRBJ2-1
ASSQGQANTEAF	TRBV10-1	TRBJ1-1
ASSIAREDYGYT	TRBV19	TRBJ1-2
ASRGTGGGDEQY	TRBV28	TRBJ2-7
ASSLGRGFDEQY	TRBV5-1	TRBJ2-7
ASRQGAGETQY	TRBV6-6	TRBJ2-5
ASSVEWVTVTGELF	TRBV25-1	TRBJ2-2
ASSGNAAGPGINEQF	TRBV25-1	TRBJ2-1
ASSLKPAGANYGYT	TRBV5-6	TRBJ1-2
AIAPLEGRNGYT	TRBV10-3	TRBJ1-2
ASSQFGRTNTGELF	TRBV4-1	TRBJ2-2
ASSYQGATGELF	TRBV7-3	TRBJ2-2
ASSPETGLNEKLF	TRBV18	TRBJ1-4
ASSAAEAF	TRBV6-1	TRBJ1-1
ASSLSLGSTDTQY	TRBV5-1	TRBJ2-3
AWSVITGGSEQY	TRBV30	TRBJ2-7
ASSGQTNTEAF	TRBV6-5	TRBJ1-1
ASSIGAQPRTDTQY	TRBV19	TRBJ2-3
ASSEQGGRGNEQF	TRBV2	TRBJ2-1
ASSLTGEQSYEQY	TRBV11-2	TRBJ2-7
ASSLSSRNIGTQY	TRBV27	TRBJ2-5
ASSALGGILDYGYT	TRBV2	TRBJ1-2
AITIDNSDYGYT	TRBV10-3	TRBJ1-2
ASSQEPPGGGTEAF	TRBV4-3	TRBJ1-1
ASSPPSAGARTEAF	TRBV18	TRBJ1-1
ASSLGSLTDTQY	TRBV11-3	TRBJ2-3
ASSIGLAGYNEQF	TRBV19	TRBJ2-1
ASSYEASGSYEQY	TRBV6-5	TRBJ2-7
ASSQDSSYNEQF	TRBV5-4	TRBJ2-1
ASSLDSEGESTEAF	TRBV7-6	TRBJ1-1